This T cell receptor (beta chain) comes out of a study of Ad26.COV2.S vaccination and SARS-CoV-2 variants. Study-level points and caveats: Measures of TCR breadth and depth may have fallen short of total T cell responses. Whether participants received vaccine or placebo, their non-spike TCR breadth was similar.

This CDR3 is 14 amino acids long. V was pared by 4 bases and J by 5 bases, with 9 bases between. Germline V lookup: CDR1 SGHAT, CDR2 FQNNGV. For this clone: Its antigen is as yet unknown.

TCRdb keeps only in-frame clones here, not all; method: immunoSEQ multiplex PCR. Here the sample spans over 110,000 clones, about nine tenths being singletons. The sample was peripheral blood, taken after recovery from COVID-19. The rearrangement uses TRBV11-2 and TRBJ1-6; D unresolved. This clonotype was sampled from a human donor who had recovered from COVID-19. CDR3 amino acids: CASSSSPNNSPLHF. For the CDR3, the DNA is TGTGCCAGCAGCTCGTCCCCCAATAATTCACCCCTCCACTTT.